This is a list of T cell receptor beta chains from one sample in a study of neurological immune-mediated disorders. Using its own MiXCR run on the 5' RACE reads, TCRdb lists one record per CDR3 protein. The table includes around 69,000 distinct CDR3 sequences, about a tenth detected once. The sample taken for sequencing was PBMCs. The source is a man aged 30 to 39 in good health. CDR3s include the opening cysteine and the closing phenylalanine or tryptophan. D genes are given only for firm matches. Some rows mark clone size as missing; the rest say once, few, many or name a class of expanded clone.

v_gene: TRBV7-2; j_gene: TRBJ2-1; d_gene: TRBD2; abundance: few; len: 20; CDR3aa: CASRHKGLAGGIPSYNEQFF; CDR3nt: TGTGCCAGCAGACATAAGGGACTAGCGGGAGGAATACCATCCTACAATGAGCAGTTCTTC
v_gene: TRBV19; j_gene: TRBJ2-1; d_gene: -; abundance: -; len: 15; CDR3aa: CASSISSGTQNEQFF; CDR3nt: TGTGCCAGTAGTATCTCATCCGGGACTCAGAATGAGCAGTTCTTC
v_gene: TRBV6-1; j_gene: TRBJ2-7; d_gene: TRBD2; abundance: -; len: 15; CDR3aa: CASSPSTSGSDEQYF; CDR3nt: TGTGCCAGCAGCCCCTCGACTAGCGGGAGCGACGAGCAGTACTTC
v_gene: TRBV5-5; j_gene: TRBJ1-5; d_gene: -; abundance: many; len: 14; CDR3aa: CASSHRDGNQPQHF; CDR3nt: TGTGCCAGCAGCCACAGGGATGGTAATCAGCCCCAGCATTTT
v_gene: TRBV11-2; j_gene: TRBJ2-2; d_gene: -; abundance: many; len: 14; CDR3aa: CASSLNRGTGELFF; CDR3nt: TGTGCCAGCAGCTTAAACCGCGGCACCGGGGAGCTGTTTTTT
v_gene: TRBV7-2; j_gene: TRBJ2-2; d_gene: TRBD2; abundance: many; len: 15; CDR3aa: CASSVTSGLTGELFF; CDR3nt: TGTGCCAGCAGCGTCACTAGCGGGCTCACCGGGGAGCTGTTTTTT
v_gene: TRBV6-1; j_gene: TRBJ1-1; d_gene: TRBD1; abundance: many; len: 15; CDR3aa: CASSEAGDRTFEAFF; CDR3nt: TGTGCCAGCAGTGAAGCGGGGGACAGAACCTTTGAAGCTTTCTTT
v_gene: TRBV28; j_gene: TRBJ2-7; d_gene: -; abundance: -; len: 12; CDR3aa: CASSFLAGEQYF; CDR3nt: TGTGCCAGCAGTTTTCTCGCAGGCGAGCAGTACTTC
v_gene: TRBV18; j_gene: TRBJ1-2; d_gene: TRBD1; abundance: -; len: 14; CDR3aa: CASSPGTGEGGYTF; CDR3nt: TGTGCCAGCTCGCCCGGGACAGGAGAAGGAGGCTACACCTTC
v_gene: TRBV28; j_gene: TRBJ2-7; d_gene: TRBD1; abundance: many; len: 14; CDR3aa: CASSLYRGAYEQYF; CDR3nt: TGTGCCAGCAGTTTGTACAGGGGGGCCTACGAGCAGTACTTC
v_gene: TRBV6-5; j_gene: TRBJ1-5; d_gene: -; abundance: few; len: 14; CDR3aa: CASSAGLSNQPQHF; CDR3nt: TGTGCCAGCAGTGCGGGACTGAGCAATCAGCCCCAGCATTTT
v_gene: TRBV7-2; j_gene: TRBJ1-5; d_gene: -; abundance: few; len: 13; CDR3aa: CASSQGFNQPQHF; CDR3nt: TGTGCCAGCAGCCAGGGGTTCAATCAGCCCCAGCATTTT
v_gene: TRBV5-6; j_gene: TRBJ2-1; d_gene: TRBD2; abundance: many; len: 15; CDR3aa: CASRQTSGSHNEQFF; CDR3nt: TGTGCCAGCAGACAGACTAGCGGGAGTCATAATGAGCAGTTCTTC
v_gene: TRBV27; j_gene: TRBJ2-7; d_gene: -; abundance: many; len: 15; CDR3aa: CASSWDQLSSYEQYF; CDR3nt: TGTGCCAGCAGCTGGGACCAACTAAGCTCCTACGAGCAGTACTTC
v_gene: TRBV2; j_gene: TRBJ2-3; d_gene: -; abundance: many; len: 13; CDR3aa: CASKRDSTDTQYF; CDR3nt: TGTGCCAGCAAGAGGGACAGCACAGATACGCAGTATTTT
v_gene: TRBV6-6; j_gene: TRBJ1-6; d_gene: -; abundance: many; len: 15; CDR3aa: CASRDSLTSNSPLHF; CDR3nt: TGTGCCAGCAGGGACAGCCTAACCTCCAATTCACCCCTCCACTTT